Below, 28 T cell receptor beta chains from the same sample are listed, as sequenced in a study of radiotherapy plus CTLA-4 blockade in lung cancer. Sequenced by immunoSEQ multiplex PCR; TCRdb stores in-frame clones only, minus some. The sample holds under 55,000 clones, approximately 85% seen once. The source material was peripheral blood, sampled from a patient treated with radiotherapy plus ipilimumab. These receptors originate from a human donor with non-small cell lung cancer who had stable disease on radiotherapy plus ipilimumab.

The chain employs TRBV11-3 and TRBJ2-2; D call uncertain. This CDR3 region has 15 residues. The V and J ends lost 6 bases and 7 bases respectively, with 18 bases between them. Germline CDR1 SGHNT, CDR2 YENEEA. The CDR3 here is CASSPGRSLVGELFF. The CDR3 bases are TGTGCCAGCAGTCCCGGTCGCTCCCTCGTCGGGGAGCTGTTTTTT.

The V and J genes are TRBV7-2 and TRBJ2-1, with TRBD2 as a possible D gene (5 bases). Deletions cut 5 bases from V and 3 bases from J, with 5 bases between. The CDR3 has 12 amino acids. Germline V lookup: CDR1 SGHTA, CDR2 FQGNSA. Here the CDR3 DNA reads TGTGCCAGCAGCCGGGACTACAATGAGCAGTTCTTC. Translation: CASSRDYNEQFF.

This chain joins TRBV19 and TRBJ2-2; 7 bases match TRBD1. V lost 6 bases, J lost 6 bases, and 4 bases stayed unmatched. Germline assignment: CDR1 LNHDA and CDR2 SQIVND (reference sequence). The CDR3 covers 13 residues. This chain's CDR3 is CASREGGPGELFF. The CDR3 region has the DNA TGTGCCAGTAGGGAAGGGGGCCCCGGGGAGCTGTTTTTT. Full variable domain (rest looked up from reference TRBV19 and TRBJ2-2): DGGITQSPKYLFRKEGQNVTLSCEQNLNHDAMYWYRQDPGQGLRLIYYSQIVNDFQKGDIAEGYSVSREKKESFPLTVTSAQKNPTAFYLCASREGGPGELFFGEGSRLTVL.

V and J are TRBV5-4 and TRBJ2-7, with D unclear. This CDR3 is 14 amino acids long. Per the germline V gene, CDR1 is SGHNT and CDR2 is YYREEE (reference sequence). V lost 7 bases, J lost 0 bases, and 14 bases lay in between. Here the CDR3 DNA reads TGTGCCAGCGGTAGTGACGGGTTCTCCTACGAGCAGTACTTC. It encodes CASGSDGFSYEQYF.

In this sample, this clone turned up a few times. This rearrangement joins TRBV23-1 to TRBJ1-1, with D maybe TRBD1 (5 bases). TRBV23-1 is an ORF, and what it does is uncertain. V was pared by 4 bases and J by 1 base, with 16 bases between. The CDR3 is made up of 16 amino acids. This chain's CDR3 is CASSRSGGERNTEAFF. For the CDR3, the DNA is TGCGCCAGCAGTCGATCTGGAGGGGAGAGGAACACTGAAGCTTTCTTT.

V and J are TRBV4-3 and TRBJ2-5; TRBD2 might be the D (5 bases). Trimming took 6 bases from V and 5 from J, leaving 34 bases between them. This CDR3 region has 20 residues. Germline V gives CDR1 LGHNA, CDR2 YSLEER. The CDR3 DNA reads as TGCGCCAGCAGAACTCGCGGGTTTGAGAGTCACTTACTGTATGGGGAGACCCAGTACTTC. This translates into CASRTRGFESHLLYGETQYF.

Remarks on this clone: The sample carries other DNA sequences with the same CDR3. The chain joins TRBV9 to TRBJ1-1, with D tentatively TRBD1 (5 bases). Germline CDR1 and CDR2: SGDLS and YYNGEE. The CDR3 length is 14 residues. V lost 0 bases to trimming and J lost 4 bases, with 10 bases between them. The DNA for the CDR3 is TGTGCCAGCAGCGTAGAAGGGGCACGCACTGAAGCTTTCTTT. As protein: CASSVEGARTEAFF.

V gene TRBV11-1 combines with J gene TRBJ2-3; TRBD1 agrees at 7 bases. V trimming: 2 bases; J trimming: 6 bases; junction bases outside the gene matches: 8. The CDR3 loop spans 15 amino acids. CDR1 is SGHAT, CDR2 FQDESV, per germline (reference sequence). CDR3 coding DNA: TGTGCCAGCAGCTTAAGACAGGGAGCAGGGGATACGCAGTATTTT. It encodes CASSLRQGAGDTQYF.

The chain has TRBV15 and TRBJ2-1; 7 bases are shared with TRBD1. Per germline, CDR1 LNHNV and CDR2 YYDKDF (reference sequence). The length of the CDR3 is 16 residues. The ends lost 3 bases at V and 0 bases at J; junction bases unmatched: 5. CDR3 DNA: TGTGCCACCAGCAGCAGAGGGGGCAGCTCCTACAATGAGCAGTTCTTC. This sequence encodes CATSSRGGSSYNEQFF. Looking up the rest from reference TRBV15 and TRBJ2-1 gives the full variable domain: DAMVIQNPRYQVTQFGKPVTLSCSQTLNHNVMYWYQQKSSQAPKLLFHYYDKDFNNEADTPDNFQSRRPNTSFCFLDIRSPGLGDTAMYLCATSSRGGSSYNEQFFGPGTRLTVL.

The V gene is TRBV28, the J gene TRBJ2-7, with 8 bases that match TRBD1. The CDR3 has 15 residues. V lost 1 base to trimming and J lost 2 bases; unmatched junction nucleotides: 4. Per germline, CDR1 MDHEN and CDR2 SYDVKM. The CDR3 reads CASSLSDRVTYEQYF. The CDR3 nucleotides read TGTGCCAGCAGTTTATCGGACAGGGTAACCTACGAGCAGTACTTC.

V gene TRBV28 combines with J gene TRBJ2-1, with D perhaps TRBD1 (6 bases). Germline V gene data show CDR1 as MDHEN and CDR2 as SYDVKM. The CDR3 runs 16 residues. V dropped 1 base and J dropped 5 bases, with 15 bases sitting between them. The CDR3 loop is CASSLYLGTNHNEQFF. CDR3 sequence (DNA): TGTGCCAGCAGTTTATACCTCGGGACAAACCACAATGAGCAGTTCTTC.

The chain uses TRBV29-1 and TRBJ1-3, with TRBD1 as a possible D gene (5 bases). Per the germline V gene, CDR1 is SQVTM and CDR2 is ANQGSEA. The ends were cut back, 4 bases at V and 1 base at J, with 14 bases in the middle. CDR3 size: 15 residues. The CDR3 loop reads CSVGARRGSGNTIYF. Here the CDR3 DNA reads TGCAGCGTTGGGGCCAGAAGGGGATCTGGAAACACCATATATTTT.

The table lists this clone with a few counts. V is TRBV4-1 and J is TRBJ1-1, with 7 bases that match TRBD1. V trimming: 6 bases; J trimming: 1 base; junction bases outside the gene matches: 5. There are 14 residues in the CDR3. Per the germline V gene, CDR1 is MGHRA and CDR2 is YSYEKL. The CDR3 DNA follows: TGCGCCAGCAGGCGACAGGGTGAGAACACTGAAGCTTTCTTT. Translating it yields CASRRQGENTEAFF.

The chain carries TRBV19 and TRBJ2-7; no reliable D call. This CDR3 has 12 amino acids. CDR1 and CDR2 (germline): LNHDA, SQIVND (reference sequence). V lost 7 bases to trimming and J lost 0 bases, with 7 bases between them. This chain's CDR3 is CASTSHSYEQYF. The DNA of the CDR3 is TGTGCCAGTACCAGTCACTCCTACGAGCAGTACTTC.

The V gene is TRBV18, the J gene TRBJ2-1; 9 nucleotides match TRBD2. V was pared by 0 bases and J by 4 bases, with 7 bases of the junction left unmatched. The CDR3 consists of 17 residues. Germline V gene lookup returns CDR1 KGHSH and CDR2 LQKENI. DNA of the CDR3: TGTGCCAGCTCACCACCTGGCGGTAGCGGGAGTTACAATGAGCAGTTCTTC. Amino acids: CASSPPGGSGSYNEQFF.

The chain links TRBV6-1 to TRBJ1-2; tentatively, D is TRBD1 (6 bases). The CDR3 length is 17 residues. Germline V gene data show CDR1 as MNHNS and CDR2 as SASEGT. V was clipped by 1 base and J by 1 base, with 16 bases between them. The chain's CDR3 is CASSEGTGKLLNYGYTF. The CDR3 bases are TGTGCCAGCAGTGAAGGTACAGGGAAATTACTTAACTATGGCTACACCTTC.

V gene TRBV30 combines with J gene TRBJ2-1; the D gene is possibly TRBD2 (6 bases). Trimming stripped 0 bases from V and 5 bases from J, with 14 bases between. Germline CDR1 reads GTSNPN; CDR2 reads SVGIG (reference sequence). This CDR3 has 15 residues. The CDR3 DNA reads as TGTGCCTGGAGTGTGGGGCGGGATCTCAACAATGAGCAGTTCTTC. It specifies CAWSVGRDLNNEQFF. The entire variable domain, with the rest obtained from reference TRBV30 and TRBJ2-1, is as follows: SQTIHQWPATLVQPVGSPLSLECTVEGTSNPNLYWYRQAAGRGLQLLFYSVGIGQISSEVPQNLSASRPQDRQFILSSKKLLLSDSGFYLCAWSVGRDLNNEQFFGPGTRLTVL.

J is TRBJ2-5 and V is TRBV11-2; D remains unclear. The CDR3 runs 11 residues. The V and J ends lost 3 bases and 5 bases respectively, with 4 bases between them. Germline V gene sequence: CDR1 SGHAT, CDR2 FQNNGV. As DNA, the CDR3 is TGTGCCAGCAGCTTCGGTGAGACCCAGTACTTC. It translates to CASSFGETQYF.

In the case of this clone: The germline gene is not matched at one end of the junction; a read error may be the cause. The chain couples TRBV7-7 to TRBJ2-1, with TRBD2 identical over 10 bases. This CDR3 region has 16 residues. Germline V gives CDR1 SSHAT, CDR2 FNYEAQ (reference sequence). CDR3 sequence (DNA): TGTGCTAGCAGCTTAGCGGGGGGAGGGCTAGGGGATGAGCAGTTCTTC. It encodes CASSLAGGGLGDEQFF.

CDR3 sequence: CASSLAGRGATYEQYF. DNA of the CDR3: TGTGCCAGCAGCTTAGCGGGCAGGGGGGCCACCTACGAGCAGTACTTC. The rearrangement links TRBV7-2 to TRBJ2-7, with a possible D match to TRBD1 (7 bases). The CDR3 has 16 residues. Germline V gene data show CDR1 as SGHTA and CDR2 as FQGNSA. V lost 0 bases and J 2 bases, leaving 14 bases between the germline ends.

The rearrangement joins TRBV11-2 to TRBJ2-7; a weak D match, TRBD1 (6 bases). Trimming pared 3 bases from V and 2 bases from J, leaving 14 bases between. Germline lookup yields CDR1 SGHAT and CDR2 FQNNGV. The CDR3 consists of 15 residues. CDR3 DNA sequence: TGTGCCAGCAGCTTGTGGGACACGTCAACCTACGAGCAGTACTTC. Protein product: CASSLWDTSTYEQYF.

The chain employs TRBV4-1 and TRBJ2-1, with D perhaps TRBD2 (6 bases). Trimming left V 0 bases short and J 2 bases short, with 14 bases between. Germline values: CDR1 MGHRA, CDR2 YSYEKL. The CDR3 consists of 17 residues. CDR3 nucleotide sequence: TGCGCCAGCAGCCAAGATCGGGCGGGACCTCCCTACAATGAGCAGTTCTTC. Its translation is CASSQDRAGPPYNEQFF.

This chain uses TRBV6-8 with TRBJ2-3; D perhaps matches TRBD2 (5 bases). The CDR3 contains 14 residues. V was shortened by 5 bases and J by 4 bases, with 13 bases between the two germline ends. From germline, CDR1 is MNHGY and CDR2 SAAAGT. In DNA, the CDR3 is TGTGCCAGCAGTACGGTCGGAGGATCAGATACGCAGTATTTT. Translated, it gives CASSTVGGSDTQYF.

The chain combines TRBV10-1 with TRBJ1-5; 9 positions agree with TRBD1. CDR1 WNHNN and CDR2 SYGVQD come from the germline V gene (reference sequence). V lost 2 bases, J lost 7 bases, and 0 bases stayed unmatched. This CDR3 region has 13 residues. CDR3 loop: CASSEGQGQPQHF. The CDR3 DNA reads as TGCGCCAGCAGTGAGGGACAGGGGCAGCCCCAGCATTTT.

V usage is TRBV28 and J usage is TRBJ2-3; 11 nucleotides line up with TRBD2. The CDR3 has 18 amino acids. In germline, CDR1 is MDHEN, CDR2 SYDVKM. The trim removed 6 bases at V and 3 bases at J, leaving 14 bases unmatched. CDR3 sequence reads: CASSHLAGGPSGTDTQYF. In DNA form, the CDR3 reads TGTGCCAGCAGCCACTTAGCGGGAGGGCCGAGTGGAACAGATACGCAGTATTTT.

This clone was detected only once. The chain recombines TRBV19 with TRBJ2-3; D not resolved. CDR3 length: 14 amino acids. Trimming stripped 3 bases from V and 2 bases from J, with 9 bases between. Germline loops: CDR1 LNHDA, CDR2 SQIVND (reference sequence). The CDR3 sequence: CASSMGSNTDTQYF. The CDR3 bases are TGTGCCAGTAGTATGGGTAGCAACACAGATACGCAGTATTTT.

Only a few counts were recorded for this clone. V is TRBV30 and J is TRBJ1-2, with unresolved D. Germline lookup yields CDR1 GTSNPN and CDR2 SVGIG (reference sequence). V gave up 2 bases and J gave up 6 bases, with 10 bases separating them. CDR3 length equals 12 residues. The CDR3 loop reads CAWSRIPDGYTF. CDR3 DNA: TGTGCCTGGAGTCGCATCCCAGATGGCTACACCTTC.

This chain uses TRBV28 with TRBJ1-1, with TRBD1 identical over 7 bases. The CDR3 extends over 15 amino acids. Trimming removed 6 bases from V and 4 bases from J; junction bases left unmatched: 11. Germline V gene sequence: CDR1 MDHEN, CDR2 SYDVKM. CDR3 protein: CASRPPGGGGTEAFF. CDR3 coding DNA: TGTGCCAGCAGACCTCCTGGAGGGGGCGGCACTGAAGCTTTCTTT. The full variable domain, in which reference TRBV28 and TRBJ1-1 provide the parts outside the CDR3, is DVKVTQSSRYLVKRTGEKVFLECVQDMDHENMFWYRQDPGLGLRLIYFSYDVKMKEKGDIPEGYSVSREKKERFSLILESASTNQTSMYLCASRPPGGGGTEAFFGQGTRLTVV.